One and the same sample provided the 14 T cell receptor beta chains below, sequenced in a study of Graves' ophthalmopathy and Graves' hyperthyroidism. Amplification targeted the TCR beta CDR3 regions, with RNA transcripts as the source material. A first-round RT-PCR used HTBI primers, followed by a second-round multiplex PCR. TCRdb recomputed calls from the multiplex PCR reads with MiXCR, one row per CDR3 protein. The sample gives around 520,000 distinct CDR3 sequences, less than 40% of which show up once; around 4% is in the top ten. The specimen was peripheral blood or thyroid tissue (not recorded which). These receptors were taken from an adult man with Graves' hyperthyroidism.

At least ten counts were recorded for this clonotype. The chain joins TRBV7-2 to TRBJ2-3, with 10 bases matching TRBD1. This CDR3 has 13 residues. Germline CDR1 and CDR2: SGHTA and FQGNSA. Trimming at V came to 11 bases and at J to 6 bases, leaving 8 bases not matched to a gene. CDR3 in DNA: TGTGCCCTAGCTCGGGACAGGGGCGATACGCAGTATTTT. It codes for CALARDRGDTQYF. Supplemented by reference TRBV7-2 and TRBJ2-3, the full variable domain reads GAGVSQSPSNKVTEKGKDVELRCDPISGHTALYWYRQSLGQGLEFLIYFQGNSAPDKSGLPSDRFSAERTGGSVSTLTIQRTQQEDSAVYLCALARDRGDTQYFGPGTRLTVL.

A word on this clonotype: A read error may be the cause here, since a much bigger clone is one base away. The gene calls are TRBV19 and TRBJ1-2; no clear D gene. Trimming took off 3 bases at V and 8 bases at J, with 13 bases between the two ends. This CDR3 comprises 13 residues. Germline CDR1 is LNHDA and CDR2 is SQIVND (reference sequence). The CDR3 spells CASSMALKGGYTF. CDR3 nucleotides: TGTGCCAGTAGTATGGCGCTCAAGGGCGGCTACACCTTC.

Comments on this clonotype: A read error is possible here, since a much larger clone lies one base away. The chain has TRBV29-1 and TRBJ2-3; perhaps TRBD1 as D (6 bases). The length of the CDR3 is 12 residues. Germline assignment: CDR1 SQVTM and CDR2 ANQGSEA. As DNA, the CDR3 is TGCAGCGTTGATGGGGGCTCGGATACGCGGTATTTT. This codes for CSVDGGSDTRYF.

Remarks on this clonotype: A much larger clone is a single base away; this may be a read error. The chain uses TRBV28 and TRBJ2-6; 7 nucleotides line up with TRBD1. CDR1 and CDR2 (germline): MDHEN, SYDVKM. CDR3 length: 14 residues. The CDR3 reads CASRHRGGASVLTF. For the CDR3, the DNA is TGTGCCAGCAGACACAGGGGTGGGGCCAGCGTCCTGACTTTC.

V is TRBV24-1 and J is TRBJ2-3; D possibly matches TRBD1 or TRBD2 (5 bases each). Germline CDR1 KGHDR, CDR2 SFDVKD. This CDR3 comprises 16 residues. Trimming took off 9 bases at V and 2 bases at J, with 20 bases between the two ends. CDR3 amino acids: CATGAGTAISTDTQYF. The CDR3 nucleotides read TGTGCCACCGGAGCCGGGACGGCGATCTCCACAGATACGCAGTATTTT.

This rearrangement joins TRBV19 to TRBJ1-5; 7 bases are shared with TRBD1. Trimming took 3 bases from V and 3 from J; bases not matched to a gene: 2. CDR3 size: 14 residues. Germline CDR1 is LNHDA and CDR2 is SQIVND (reference sequence). CDR3 sequence reads: CASSIDRDNQPQHF. The CDR3 nucleotides read TGTGCCAGTAGTATCGACAGGGACAATCAGCCCCAGCATTTT.

Details on this clonotype: At one boundary the junction diverges from the germline segment, which might be a read error. The chain joins TRBV12-3 or TRBV12-4 to TRBJ1-2, with D unresolved. The CDR3 is 15 residues long. The CDR3 nucleotides read TGTGTCAGCAGTCCCTCGGCAGGTCTTAGCTATGGCTACACCTTC. As protein: CVSSPSAGLSYGYTF.

This clonotype was seen more than once but under ten times. V gene TRBV5-5 combines with J gene TRBJ2-3; no clear D. The CDR3 is made up of 13 amino acids. Per germline, CDR1 SGHKS and CDR2 YYEKEE (reference sequence). Trimming cost V 3 bases and J 4 bases, with 9 bases left between them. CDR3 region: CASSSSPPDTQYF. The CDR3 DNA reads as TGTGCCAGCAGCTCCTCGCCCCCAGATACGCAGTATTTT.

The sample holds many counts of this clonotype. The chain is built from TRBV7-8 and TRBJ2-5; no firm D call. Trimming pared 1 base from V and 5 bases from J, leaving 14 bases between. The CDR3 covers 15 residues. Germline CDR1 reads SGHVS; CDR2 reads FQNEAQ. CDR3 coding DNA: TGTGCCAGCAGCTTAGGAGCCCTACGAGCGGAGACCCAGTACTTC. Translated: CASSLGALRAETQYF.

This clonotype was recorded at least ten times. The chain is built from TRBV2 and TRBJ1-1; D gene ambiguous. Germline V gene lookup returns CDR1 SNHLY and CDR2 FYNNEI. V dropped 4 bases and J dropped 6 bases, with 9 bases sitting between them. This CDR3 contains 12 residues. Here the CDR3 reads CASSVGPSEAFF. The CDR3 nucleotides read TGTGCCAGCAGTGTCGGCCCCTCTGAAGCTTTCTTT. The full variable domain, with the rest looked up from reference TRBV2 and TRBJ1-1, is EPEVTQTPSHQVTQMGQEVILRCVPISNHLYFYWYRQILGQKVEFLVSFYNNEISEKSEIFDDQFSVERPDGSNFTLKIRSTKLEDSAMYFCASSVGPSEAFFGQGTRLTVV.

This clonotype was picked up many times. J is TRBJ2-5 and V is TRBV20-1, with D tentatively TRBD2 (6 bases). Trimming took off 6 bases at V and 2 bases at J, with 13 bases between the two ends. From germline, CDR1 is DFQATT and CDR2 SNEGSKA (reference sequence). The CDR3 covers 13 residues. The CDR3 bases are TGCAGTGCCCCCCGTCGGGGGCAAGAGACCCAGTACTTC. Amino acids: CSAPRRGQETQYF.

V is TRBV2 and J is TRBJ1-4; the D is unclear. This CDR3 has 11 residues. Per the germline V gene, CDR1 is SNHLY and CDR2 is FYNNEI. Trimming cost V 4 bases and J 7 bases, with 4 bases left between them. The CDR3 DNA is TGTGCCAGCAGTGGGCGTGAAAAACTGTTTTTT. Amino acids: CASSGREKLFF.

This clonotype was recorded at least ten times. The chain couples TRBV4-2 to TRBJ1-6; D gene unclear. Looked up from germline, CDR1 is LGHNA and CDR2 is YNFKEQ. V shed 0 bases and J shed 8 bases, with 11 bases lying between them. This CDR3 has 15 residues. The CDR3 region is CASSQESVLDSPLHF. The CDR3 DNA reads as TGTGCCAGCAGCCAAGAATCAGTTTTGGATTCACCCCTCCACTTT.

The V and J genes are TRBV14 and TRBJ2-1; a possible D gene is TRBD1 (6 bases). Trimming took off 5 bases at V and 3 bases at J, with 17 bases between the two ends. The length of the CDR3 is 16 residues. Looked up from germline, CDR1 is SGHDN and CDR2 is FVKESK. The CDR3 DNA follows: TGTGCCAGCAGCATAAGTTCAGGGGCGGGCTACAATGAGCAGTTCTTC. Translating gives CASSISSGAGYNEQFF.